One T cell receptor (beta chain) is described in this entry. The CDR3 extends over 13 amino acids. Trimming cost V 4 bases and J 3 bases, with 7 bases left between them. CDR1 and CDR2 from the germline V gene are SGHTA and FQGNSA. This entry comes from a study of technical replicates of blood from a handful of donors. Clones were read by immunoSEQ multiplex PCR, and TCRdb kept only the in-frame ones, dropping some. The table has 95,000 to 100,000 clones, around 95% seen once; the top ten hold 0.23%. The TCR sequence derives from a human donor in good health. Sample: T cells isolated from PBMCs. J is TRBJ1-5 and V is TRBV7-2; D ambiguous. The CDR3 here is CASSYGFNQPQHF. The DNA for the CDR3 is TGTGCCAGCAGCTACGGTTTCAATCAGCCCCAGCATTTT. Together with reference TRBV7-2 and TRBJ1-5, the CDR3 gives the full variable domain: GAGVSQSPSNKVTEKGKDVELRCDPISGHTALYWYRQSLGQGLEFLIYFQGNSAPDKSGLPSDRFSAERTGGSVSTLTIQRTQQEDSAVYLCASSYGFNQPQHFGDGTRLSIL.